The 27 T cell receptor beta chains below all came from one sample that was sequenced in a study of Graves' ophthalmopathy and Graves' hyperthyroidism. Amplification of TCR beta CDR3 regions used RNA transcripts. First-round RT-PCR with HTBI primers preceded a second-round multiplex PCR. MiXCR was run by TCRdb on the multiplex PCR reads, yielding one entry per CDR3 protein. The sample contains 650,000 to 900,000 distinct CDR3 sequences, approximately 40% of which appear only once. The sequenced sample consisted of peripheral blood. These receptors all stem from an adult man with Graves' ophthalmopathy.

The chain carries TRBV20-1 and TRBJ2-7; the D gene is possibly TRBD2 (6 bases). The CDR3 length is 14 residues. Trimming removed 2 bases from V and 3 bases from J, with 14 bases in between. Germline V CDR1 and CDR2: DFQATT, SNEGSKA (reference sequence). Here the CDR3 reads CSARRPEAGYEQYF. CDR3 nucleotide sequence: TGCAGTGCTAGAAGGCCAGAAGCGGGCTACGAGCAGTACTTC.

The gene calls are TRBV18 and TRBJ1-1; weak D call: TRBD1 (5 bases). Trimming shortened V by 4 bases and J by 7 bases, and 16 bases separated the two germline ends. Germline-derived CDR1 and CDR2 are KGHSH and LQKENI. This CDR3 spans 14 amino acids. CDR3 DNA: TGTGCCAGCTCACTAGAAATCAGGGACGGTGAAGCTTTCTTT. It specifies CASSLEIRDGEAFF.

Many counts were recorded for this clonotype. The gene calls are TRBV12-3 or TRBV12-4 and TRBJ1-1; 11 bases are shared with TRBD1. This CDR3 region has 14 residues. The ends lost 3 bases at V and 5 bases at J; junction bases unmatched: 2. The CDR3 coding sequence is TGTGCCAGCAGTTTCGGGACAGGGGGAACTGAAGCTTTCTTT. This sequence encodes CASSFGTGGTEAFF.

This clonotype was detected ten times or more. The chain carries TRBV7-3 and TRBJ2-5; weak D call: TRBD2 (6 bases). With 4 bases removed from V and 8 bases from J, the gap between germline ends came to 14 bases. CDR3 length: 13 amino acids. From germline, CDR1 is SGHTA and CDR2 FQGTGA. This chain's CDR3 is CASSSRMGGTQYF. The CDR3 coding sequence is TGTGCCAGCAGCTCAAGGATGGGAGGTACCCAGTACTTC.

The V gene is TRBV25-1, the J gene TRBJ2-7, with 11 bases that match TRBD2. The CDR3 loop spans 17 amino acids. Germline V gene data show CDR1 as MGHDK and CDR2 as SYGVNS. The V segment lost 7 bases and the J segment 4 bases; nucleotides outside the gene matches: 15. CDR3 loop: CASILSRSGRASYEQYF. Written as DNA, the CDR3 is TGTGCCAGCATATTAAGCCGTAGCGGGAGGGCATCTTACGAGCAGTACTTC.

This clonotype was seen only once. The chain has TRBV7-2 and TRBJ2-6; D ambiguous. With 5 bases removed from V and 5 bases from J, the gap between germline ends came to 7 bases. Germline assignment: CDR1 SGHTA and CDR2 FQGNSA. This CDR3 comprises 13 residues. The CDR3 bases are TGTGCCAGCAGCCCTGCCCGGGCCAACGTCCTGACTTTC. Translated: CASSPARANVLTF.

This clonotype has only one observation. J is TRBJ1-2 and V is TRBV10-3; 8 nucleotides agree with TRBD1. J was trimmed by 0 bases and V by 4 bases; bases with no gene match: 7. This CDR3 spans 16 amino acids. Germline V gives CDR1 ENHRY, CDR2 SYGVKD. The CDR3 coding sequence is TGTGCCATCAGTGCACTGACAGGGGCGGCTAACTATGGCTACACCTTC. This codes for CAISALTGAANYGYTF.

This rearrangement joins TRBV7-8 to TRBJ1-6; D might be TRBD1 (5 bases). The CDR3 totals 18 residues. The V gene lost 6 bases and the J gene lost 0 bases, with 18 bases spanning the gap. Germline CDR1 SGHVS, CDR2 FQNEAQ. CDR3 DNA: TGTGCCAGCAGAACGAGGGGTGACTCGAGCTCCTATAATTCACCCCTCCACTTT. It yields the protein CASRTRGDSSSYNSPLHF. The whole variable domain, remainder taken from reference TRBV7-8 and TRBJ1-6, is GAGVSQSPRYKVAKRGQDVALRCDPISGHVSLFWYQQALGQGPEFLTYFQNEAQLDKSGLPSDRFFAERPEGSVSTLKIQRTQQEDSAVYLCASRTRGDSSSYNSPLHFGNGTRLTVT.

This clonotype was seen at least ten times. The CDR3 DNA sequence: TGTGCCACCAGTGAACCCCGGCGGGGAAACAATCAGCCCCAGCATTTT. Residues: CATSEPRRGNNQPQHF. V gene TRBV24-1 combines with J gene TRBJ1-5, with D uncertain. The CDR3 is 16 amino acids. Trimming removed 4 bases at V and 3 bases at J, with 15 bases between. From germline, CDR1 is KGHDR and CDR2 SFDVKD.

The chain joins TRBV7-3 to TRBJ1-6; TRBD1 matches at 8 bases. The length of the CDR3 is 17 residues. CDR1 SGHTA and CDR2 FQGTGA come from the germline V gene. With 8 bases clipped from V and 7 bases from J, the junction kept 16 bases outside the gene matches. In DNA, the CDR3 is TGTGCCAGCTCACGACCCCCCTGGACAGGGTTGAATTCACCCCTCCACTTT. Amino acid sequence: CASSRPPWTGLNSPLHF. The whole variable domain, filled in from reference TRBV7-3 and TRBJ1-6, reads GAGVSQTPSNKVTEKGKYVELRCDPISGHTALYWYRQSLGQGPEFLIYFQGTGAADDSGLPNDRFFAVRPEGSVSTLKIQRTERGDSAVYLCASSRPPWTGLNSPLHFGNGTRLTVT.

The table lists this clonotype with a few counts. The chain carries TRBV19 and TRBJ2-5; 8 bases agree with TRBD2. The CDR3 consists of 16 residues. With V trimmed by 5 bases and J by 1 base, 9 bases remained unmatched. Germline V gene lookup returns CDR1 LNHDA and CDR2 SQIVND (reference sequence). CDR3 bases: TGTGCCAGTAGTGGGCGAGCGGGAGACCTCCAAGAGACCCAGTACTTC. It codes for CASSGRAGDLQETQYF.

Points on this clonotype: One end of the junction fails to match germline, which may point to a read error. This chain joins TRBV10-3 and TRBJ2-7; TRBD2 aligns across 9 bases. The CDR3 runs 13 residues. Looked up from germline, CDR1 is ENHRY and CDR2 is SYGVKD. The CDR3 region has the DNA TGTGCCAGCAGTTTTAGCGGGAGCAACGAGCAGTACTTC. Its translation: CASSFSGSNEQYF.

V gene TRBV7-9 combines with J gene TRBJ2-7, with D possibly matching TRBD2 (6 bases). CDR3 length equals 15 residues. Germline V gives CDR1 SEHNR, CDR2 FQNEAQ (reference sequence). V was cut by 3 bases and J by 4 bases, with 16 bases left in between. CDR3 sequence reads: CASSFRRGLEYEQYF. CDR3 DNA sequence: TGTGCCAGCAGCTTTCGTCGGGGACTCGAGTACGAGCAGTACTTC.

The chain joins TRBV15 to TRBJ2-2; TRBD2 matches at 9 bases. The CDR3 has 18 amino acids. Germline V gene lookup returns CDR1 LNHNV and CDR2 YYDKDF (reference sequence). V lost 3 bases to trimming and J lost 4 bases; unmatched junction nucleotides: 12. The CDR3 DNA follows: TGTGCCACCAGCAGGGAGGGTAGCGGGAGAATGGGCACCGGGGAGCTGTTTTTT. Translating gives CATSREGSGRMGTGELFF.

This rearrangement joins TRBV7-2 to TRBJ2-3; 10 bases match TRBD1. Germline lookup yields CDR1 SGHTA and CDR2 FQGNSA. After removal of 2 bases from V and 0 bases from J, the junction contained 14 bases not matched to a gene. This CDR3 contains 20 residues. In DNA form, the CDR3 reads TGTGCCAGCAGCTTATTTCGGGACAGGGGCACTAGCGGAAGCACAGATACGCAGTATTTT. This sequence encodes CASSLFRDRGTSGSTDTQYF.

This clonotype was recorded at least ten times. The rearrangement uses TRBV7-9 and TRBJ1-6; TRBD1 matches 9 bases. The CDR3 runs 15 residues. From germline, CDR1 is SEHNR and CDR2 FQNEAQ (reference sequence). Trimming at V came to 2 bases and at J to 6 bases, leaving 2 bases not matched to a gene. CDR3 in amino acids: CASSLSGQGNSPLHF. CDR3 sequence (DNA): TGTGCCAGCAGCTTATCGGGACAGGGTAATTCACCCCTCCACTTT.

The genes are TRBV9 and TRBJ1-3; D ambiguous. This CDR3 has 14 residues. Germline V gives CDR1 SGDLS, CDR2 YYNGEE. Trimming took 4 bases from V and 3 from J, leaving 11 bases between them. CDR3 DNA sequence: TGTGCCAGCAGCCCGACTCGGGGTGGAAACACCATATATTTT. Protein: CASSPTRGGNTIYF. Complete variable domain (other parts from reference TRBV9 and TRBJ1-3): DSGVTQTPKHLITATGQRVTLRCSPRSGDLSVYWYQQSLDQGLQFLIQYYNGEERAKGNILERFSAQQFPDLHSELNLSSLELGDSALYFCASSPTRGGNTIYFGEGSWLTVV.

This clonotype showed up many times. The V and J genes are TRBV2 and TRBJ2-5; the match to TRBD2 covers 14 bases. The germline V gene has CDR1 SNHLY and CDR2 FYNNEI. The V segment lost 7 bases and the J segment 4 bases; nucleotides outside the gene matches: 5. CDR3 size: 15 residues. The CDR3 sequence: CASIPGLAGGETQYF. The CDR3 bases are TGTGCCAGCATTCCCGGACTAGCGGGAGGAGAGACCCAGTACTTC. The variable domain in full, completed from reference TRBV2 and TRBJ2-5, reads EPEVTQTPSHQVTQMGQEVILRCVPISNHLYFYWYRQILGQKVEFLVSFYNNEISEKSEIFDDQFSVERPDGSNFTLKIRSTKLEDSAMYFCASIPGLAGGETQYFGPGTRLLVL.

The chain is built from TRBV7-2 and TRBJ2-5, with D perhaps given as TRBD1 or TRBD2 (7 bases each). V lost 3 bases to trimming and J lost 5 bases, with 19 bases between them. The CDR3 is 16 residues long. CDR1 is SGHTA and CDR2 is FQGNSA in the germline V gene. The CDR3 coding sequence is TGTGCCAGCAGCTTGAAATCAGGGGGGGCCAGGGAGACCCAGTACTTC. This codes for CASSLKSGGARETQYF.

This clonotype has ten or more counts. The V and J genes are TRBV7-2 and TRBJ2-5; TRBD1 agrees at 9 bases. V trimming: 6 bases; J trimming: 5 bases; junction bases outside the gene matches: 10. This CDR3 is built from 15 residues. Germline CDR1 SGHTA, CDR2 FQGNSA. The CDR3 bases are TGTGCCAGCAGACCTAGTGGGACAGGGCGGGAGACCCAGTACTTC. Amino acids: CASRPSGTGRETQYF.

The V and J genes are TRBV7-9 and TRBJ2-7; D is tentatively TRBD1 or TRBD2 (6 bases each). Germline V gene data show CDR1 as SEHNR and CDR2 as FQNEAQ (reference sequence). The CDR3 sequence is 14 residues long. V dropped 8 bases and J dropped 2 bases, with 16 bases sitting between them. CDR3 region: CASQAGGSTYEQYF. The CDR3 nucleotides are TGTGCCAGCCAGGCCGGGGGCTCGACCTACGAGCAGTACTTC.

This chain connects TRBV6-2 or TRBV6-3 to TRBJ1-2; TRBD1 agrees at 7 bases. Losses at the gene ends were 6 bases for V and 8 bases for J; bases not matched to a gene: 3. Germline V gene lookup returns CDR1 MNHEY and CDR2 SVGEGT. The CDR3 sequence is 11 residues long. The CDR3 region has the DNA TGTGCCAGCAGACGGACAGGAGGCTACACCTTC. It translates to CASRRTGGYTF.

Here the CDR3 reads CATGTLADTGELFF. CDR3 in DNA: TGTGCCACCGGGACTTTAGCGGACACCGGGGAGCTGTTTTTT. The genes are TRBV25-1 and TRBJ2-2; tentative D call: TRBD2 (6 bases). The germline V gene encodes CDR1 MGHDK and CDR2 SYGVNS. CDR3 length: 14 residues. Trimming removed 10 bases at V and 3 bases at J, with 15 bases between. The variable domain in full, completed from reference TRBV25-1 and TRBJ2-2, reads EADIYQTPRYLVIGTGKKITLECSQTMGHDKMYWYQQDPGMELHLIHYSYGVNSTEKGDLSSESTVSRIRTEHFPLTLESARPSHTSQYLCATGTLADTGELFFGEGSRLTVL.

The chain couples TRBV29-1 to TRBJ1-1; weak D call: TRBD1 (5 bases). V was shortened by 3 bases and J by 10 bases, with 12 bases between the two germline ends. CDR1 is SQVTM, CDR2 ANQGSEA, per germline. The CDR3 is made up of 11 amino acids. The chain's CDR3 is CSVDEQGRAFF. The DNA for the CDR3 is TGCAGCGTTGATGAGCAGGGTAGAGCTTTCTTT.

This chain connects TRBV15 to TRBJ1-2, with 10 nucleotides matching TRBD1. V was pared by 5 bases and J by 6 bases, with 6 bases of the junction left unmatched. The CDR3 length is 14 residues. Germline CDR1 reads LNHNV; CDR2 reads YYDKDF (reference sequence). The CDR3 region is CATSWGQGKDGYTF. For the CDR3, the DNA is TGTGCCACCAGCTGGGGACAGGGGAAGGATGGCTACACCTTC.

This clonotype was seen many times. The gene calls are TRBV29-1 and TRBJ1-1, with 8 nucleotides matching TRBD1. V was pared by 6 bases and J by 4 bases, with 7 bases of the junction left unmatched. CDR3 length: 13 amino acids. Germline V gene sequence: CDR1 SQVTM, CDR2 ANQGSEA. The CDR3 DNA is TGCAGCGTCCTCAGGGGGCAGGCCACTGAAGCTTTCTTT. Protein sequence: CSVLRGQATEAFF. The whole variable domain, remainder taken from reference TRBV29-1 and TRBJ1-1, is SAVISQKPSRDICQRGTSLTIQCQVDSQVTMMFWYRQQPGQSLTLIATANQGSEATYESGFVIDKFPISRPNLTFSTLTVSNMSPEDSSIYLCSVLRGQATEAFFGQGTRLTVV.

As concerns this clonotype: A much larger clone lies a single base off, so this may be a read error. The rearrangement joins TRBV7-9 to TRBJ2-7, with D possibly TRBD1 on 6 matching bases. The CDR3 is 13 amino acids. V was shortened by 3 bases and J by 3 bases, with 9 bases between the two germline ends. Germline CDR1 reads SEHNR; CDR2 reads FQNEAQ (reference sequence). As DNA, the CDR3 is TGTGCCAGCAGCTTTAACAGGGACTACGAGCAGTACTTC. It translates to CASSFNRDYEQYF.